These T cell receptor beta chains were read from a single sample in a study of cytomegalovirus exposure and HLA in healthy donors. Sequencing used immunoSEQ multiplex PCR; TCRdb keeps in-frame clones, though not all of them. Seen here are nearly 70,000 clones, roughly 74% observed once, and the top ten hold around 10%. Sequencing was carried out using PBMCs. The origin of the receptors is a woman aged 60-70 years in good health and CMV-seropositive. The CDR3 runs from the conserved cysteine through the conserved F or W. A D gene is named only where the DNA matches it firmly. Clone size appears in some rows only: once, few, many, or a class for an expanded clone.

DNA,CDR3,D,V,J,size
TGCGCCAGCAGCCAAGATCTCCCTAGCGGGGCTCGTTACGAGCAGTTCTTC,CASSQDLPSGARYEQFF,TRBD2,TRBV4-1,TRBJ2-1,NA
TGCGCCAGCAGCCCTGGGGAGGGGTCCCCCTTAAGAACTGAAGCTTTCTTT,CASSPGEGSPLRTEAFF,NA,TRBV5-1,TRBJ1-1,NA
TGTGCCAGCAGCAGGGGTTTGAACTATGGCTACACCTTC,CASSRGLNYGYTF,NA,TRBV6-1,TRBJ1-2,NA
TGTGCCAGCAGCGTAGTAGGGAGCTCCTACAATGAGCAGTTCTTC,CASSVVGSSYNEQFF,NA,TRBV9,TRBJ2-1,NA
TGTGCCAGCAGCTGGAGGGGGGGACAGGGGGACATTCAGTACTTC,CASSWRGGQGDIQYF,TRBD1,TRBV5-4,TRBJ2-4,NA
TGTGCCAGCAGAGAGATAACAGATACGCAGTATTTT,CASREITDTQYF,NA,TRBV7-2,TRBJ2-3,NA
TGTGCCAGCAGTGAAATAACGGGGGCCTACGAGCAGTACTTC,CASSEITGAYEQYF,NA,TRBV6-1,TRBJ2-7,NA
TGCGCCAGCAGCACAGACGGCTCTGGAAACACCATATATTTT,CASSTDGSGNTIYF,NA,TRBV5-1,TRBJ1-3,NA
TGTGCCAGCAACGTCCGGGGGGACGCGAATGGCTACACCTTC,CASNVRGDANGYTF,NA,TRBV7-9,TRBJ1-2,NA
TGTGCCAGCAGCCCCGACAGGGATTTTAGAAAACTGTTTTTT,CASSPDRDFRKLFF,TRBD1,TRBV9,TRBJ1-4,NA
TGTGCCAGCAGTTTTGCGGGGGCAACTGGTGGCTACACCTTC,CASSFAGATGGYTF,NA,TRBV27,TRBJ1-2,NA
TGTGCCAGCAGCCAAGATCTCGGGGACAGACCCTACGAGCAGTACTTC,CASSQDLGDRPYEQYF,TRBD1,TRBV4-2,TRBJ2-7,few
TGTGCCAGCAGTGAAACTTGGACAGGGACATTCTTCTACGAGCAGTACTTC,CASSETWTGTFFYEQYF,TRBD1,TRBV6-1,TRBJ2-7,few
TGTGCCAGCACACAATACAATGAGCAGTTCTTC,CASTQYNEQFF,NA,TRBV11-1,TRBJ2-1,few
TGCGCCAGCAGCCAAGACCCCCACAGGGGGCCTATGGATGGCTACACCTTC,CASSQDPHRGPMDGYTF,TRBD1,TRBV4-1,TRBJ1-2,NA
TGCGCCAGCAGCTTGCGACGCACGGACAGGGGGCACGCTTTCTTT,CASSLRRTDRGHAFF,TRBD1,TRBV5-1,TRBJ1-1,few
TGTGCCAGCAGCCCTCGGACTAGCGGGGAGGCAGATACGCAGTATTTT,CASSPRTSGEADTQYF,TRBD2,TRBV4-2,TRBJ2-3,NA
TGTGCCAGCAGCCCCACAGGGAGCTATGGCTACACCTTC,CASSPTGSYGYTF,NA,TRBV9,TRBJ1-2,few
TGTGCCAGTAGCCCGGACAGGGATCAGCCCCAGCATTTT,CASSPDRDQPQHF,TRBD1,TRBV19,TRBJ1-5,NA
TGTGCCAGCAGCTTAGTGGGGGGGGTTGAAGCTTTCTTT,CASSLVGGVEAFF,NA,TRBV11-2,TRBJ1-1,NA
TGTGCCAGCAGTGAGTCGACGGGACTCTCTGGAAACACCATATATTTT,CASSESTGLSGNTIYF,NA,TRBV6-1,TRBJ1-3,NA
TGTGCCTGGAGTGTACGCGGAGGTGGAAACACCATATATTTT,CAWSVRGGGNTIYF,NA,TRBV30,TRBJ1-3,NA
TGTGCCAGCAGCTTAGGAGGTAGCGGGGTTGATACGCAGTATTTT,CASSLGGSGVDTQYF,TRBD2,TRBV7-3,TRBJ2-3,NA
TGTGCCAGCAGCTTCGGCACTAGCTTCCGCAATGAGCAGTTCTTC,CASSFGTSFRNEQFF,NA,TRBV21-1,TRBJ2-1,NA
TGTGCCAGCAGCCCCCGACAGGACCGCTCCTACAATGAGCAGTTCTTC,CASSPRQDRSYNEQFF,NA,TRBV11-2,TRBJ2-1,NA
TGCAGTGCCGATGCCAGTCGAGGCTACACCTTC,CSADASRGYTF,NA,TRBV20-1,TRBJ1-2,NA
TGTGCCAGTAGGTCCGGGTCCACGGAGGCCCAGTACTTC,CASRSGSTEAQYF,NA,TRBV19,TRBJ2-5,NA
TGCGCCAGCAGCTTGTCGGGAGTGCCTGGAAACACCATATATTTT,CASSLSGVPGNTIYF,NA,TRBV5-1,TRBJ1-3,NA
TGTGCCAGCAGCCAGCCGGGGAGAAGGGCAAGTGGGGGCTACACCTTC,CASSQPGRRASGGYTF,NA,TRBV5-4,TRBJ1-2,NA
TGCGCCAGCATGACAGACGACTACGAGCAGTACTTC,CASMTDDYEQYF,NA,TRBV10-2,TRBJ2-7,NA
TGTGCCAGCAGGGTAGGGGAAGTCGACGAAAAACTGTTTTTT,CASRVGEVDEKLFF,NA,TRBV7-9,TRBJ1-4,NA
TGTGCCAGCAGCTTATGGGGCTCGGCTAGCGGGAGCTCCTACAATGAGCAGTTCTTC,CASSLWGSASGSSYNEQFF,TRBD2,TRBV11-3,TRBJ2-1,NA
TGTGCCAGCAGGACCGGGACTATGGCGCAGTATTTT,CASRTGTMAQYF,TRBD2,TRBV28,TRBJ2-3,NA
TGTGCCAGCAGTGTTGGAGGGTTGGGGGGGGGAGAGACCCAGTACTTC,CASSVGGLGGGETQYF,TRBD2,TRBV2,TRBJ2-5,NA
TGCAGCGTTGGGGACAGGGGTTACGGGGAGCTGTTTTTT,CSVGDRGYGELFF,TRBD1,TRBV29-1,TRBJ2-2,NA
TGCGCCAGCAGCTTGGGACAAGCTCAAGAGACCCAGTACTTC,CASSLGQAQETQYF,NA,TRBV5-1,TRBJ2-5,NA
TGTGCCAGCAGCGAGACAGGGAAGGAGGAGACCCAGTACTTC,CASSETGKEETQYF,TRBD1,TRBV9,TRBJ2-5,NA
TGTGCCAGCAGCTTCCCAGGGTTCGGTGAGCAGTTCTTC,CASSFPGFGEQFF,NA,TRBV7-2,TRBJ2-1,once
TGTGCCAGCAGTGAATACATTGGGGGGGTAGCGGGAGCGTACGAGCAGTACTTC,CASSEYIGGVAGAYEQYF,TRBD2,TRBV25-1,TRBJ2-7,once
TGCGCCAGCAAGGGGTCCCAAGCAGATACGCAGTATTTT,CASKGSQADTQYF,NA,TRBV5-1,TRBJ2-3,NA
TGTGCCACCAGTTACAGAAGCGGGGCCAACGTCCTGACTTTC,CATSYRSGANVLTF,NA,TRBV15,TRBJ2-6,NA
TGTGCCACCAGCAGAGAAGGAACCGGACAGAGATACGAGCAGTACTTC,CATSREGTGQRYEQYF,NA,TRBV15,TRBJ2-7,NA
TGTGCCAGCAGTGAAGCGCTGCTAGCGGGAGCTCACGAGCAGTACTTC,CASSEALLAGAHEQYF,TRBD2,TRBV6-1,TRBJ2-7,NA
TGTGCCAGTAGTGGCGGGACTAGTGCCGAAGCTTTCTTT,CASSGGTSAEAFF,NA,TRBV19,TRBJ1-1,NA
TGTGCCAGCAGCCGTTCTCCCAGTGGCTATGGCTACACCTTC,CASSRSPSGYGYTF,NA,TRBV7-9,TRBJ1-2,NA
TGTGCCAGCAGGACAGGGGGGGCCCGGGGAACCCAGTACTTC,CASRTGGARGTQYF,TRBD1,TRBV6-1,TRBJ2-5,few
TGTGCCAGCAGTGATCGCGTCGTTAGCGGATATGGCTACACCTTC,CASSDRVVSGYGYTF,NA,TRBV2,TRBJ1-2,NA
TGTGCCAGCAGTGAAACCGCCCGGGTGACTGAAGCTTTCTTT,CASSETARVTEAFF,NA,TRBV25-1,TRBJ1-1,NA
TGTGCCAGTAGTAGGGGCGGGACCGCCTACAATGAGCAGTTCTTC,CASSRGGTAYNEQFF,NA,TRBV19,TRBJ2-1,NA
TGTGCCAGCAGCTTGTCCGTGGTGGAGGGATTAAGAGCTTTCTTT,CASSLSVVEGLRAFF,NA,TRBV5-5,TRBJ1-1,NA
TGTGCCAGCAGCCAAGAGGGCATGACCGGGACAGGTGGAAACACCATATATTTT,CASSQEGMTGTGGNTIYF,TRBD1,TRBV14,TRBJ1-3,NA
TGTGCCAGTAGCCGACAGGGGGGTCAGAACACTGAAGCTTTCTTT,CASSRQGGQNTEAFF,TRBD1,TRBV19,TRBJ1-1,NA